The sample holds a few counts of the clone carrying this TCR beta chain. Antigen specificity is unknown. This sample is drawn from a study of cytomegalovirus exposure and HLA in healthy donors. Study outcomes and limitations: In vitro data verified a few CMV-associated chains as specific for CMV antigens.

Germline loops: CDR1 LNHDA, CDR2 SQIVND (reference sequence). CDR3 length: 15 amino acids. The trim removed 9 bases at V and 3 bases at J, leaving 10 bases unmatched. PCR was performed using 60 Vbeta and 13 Jbeta primers. Here immunoSEQ multiplex PCR was the method, and the copy in TCRdb shows in-frame clones only, minus some. The table lists 90,000 to 95,000 clones, around 80% of them singletons. The clonotype was recovered from a male donor in good health and CMV-seropositive. The rearrangement links TRBV19 to TRBJ1-1; TRBD1 aligns across 10 bases. Sequenced: PBMCs. CDR3 sequence (DNA): TGTGCCAGCCTCCGGGACAGGGGAAGGTACACTGAAGCTTTCTTT. This encodes CASLRDRGRYTEAFF.